Following are 28 T cell receptor beta chains from one sample sequenced in a study of blood T cell repertoires in COVID-19. The table came from immunoSEQ multiplex PCR; TCRdb's copy has only in-frame clones and leaves some out. The data hold around 71,000 clones, with about 79% observed a single time. The sample comprised peripheral blood. The source is an older man with acute or convalescent COVID-19.

V gene TRBV19 combines with J gene TRBJ1-1, with a tentative D call TRBD1 (6 bases). The germline V and J ends were trimmed by 3 bases and 2 bases, with 10 bases remaining between them. The V gene's germline CDR1 is LNHDA and CDR2 SQIVND (reference sequence). This CDR3 contains 14 residues. The CDR3 reads CASSIQGFNTEAFF. CDR3 DNA sequence: TGTGCCAGTAGTATCCAGGGGTTTAACACTGAAGCTTTCTTT.

V gene TRBV5-1 combines with J gene TRBJ2-1; 7 nucleotides align to TRBD1. The CDR3 is 15 amino acids. Germline CDR1 reads SGHRS; CDR2 reads YFSETQ. V lost 1 base, J lost 0 bases, and 1 base stayed unmatched. The CDR3 spells CASSLTGDSYNEQFF. CDR3 nucleotides: TGCGCCAGCAGCTTGACAGGGGACTCCTACAATGAGCAGTTCTTC.

V gene TRBV19 combines with J gene TRBJ1-5; no clear D gene. V lost 3 bases and J lost 3, with 9 bases in between. This CDR3 has 14 amino acids. Germline values: CDR1 LNHDA, CDR2 SQIVND (reference sequence). The chain's CDR3 is CASSIGRDNQPQHF. Written as DNA, the CDR3 is TGTGCCAGTAGTATCGGACGGGACAATCAGCCCCAGCATTTT.

The genes are TRBV7-3 and TRBJ2-5; no firm D call. The CDR3 has 13 amino acids. Germline CDR1 and CDR2: SGHTA and FQGTGA. V was clipped by 2 bases and J by 3 bases, with 7 bases between them. CDR3 bases: TGTGCCAGCAGCTTAGAAACAGAAGAGACCCAGTACTTC. It is translated as CASSLETEETQYF.

The chain couples TRBV19 to TRBJ2-1; D gene uncertain. The CDR3 extends over 12 amino acids. Germline V gene data show CDR1 as LNHDA and CDR2 as SQIVND (reference sequence). V was trimmed by 3 bases and J by 7 bases, leaving 7 bases between them. CDR3 protein: CASSIQVNEQFF. CDR3 sequence (DNA): TGTGCCAGTAGTATTCAGGTTAATGAGCAGTTCTTC. Drawing the rest from reference TRBV19 and TRBJ2-1, the complete variable domain is DGGITQSPKYLFRKEGQNVTLSCEQNLNHDAMYWYRQDPGQGLRLIYYSQIVNDFQKGDIAEGYSVSREKKESFPLTVTSAQKNPTAFYLCASSIQVNEQFFGPGTRLTVL.

There are a few counts of this clone. The chain couples TRBV4-1 to TRBJ1-2; TRBD1 aligns across 7 bases. Trimming took 4 bases from V and 4 from J; bases not matched to a gene: 9. CDR3 length equals 15 residues. Germline CDR1 and CDR2: MGHRA and YSYEKL. CDR3 bases: TGCGCCAGCAGCCCGAGGGATCAGGGGGGCTATGGCTACACCTTC. Its translation: CASSPRDQGGYGYTF.

The J gene is TRBJ1-2, the V gene TRBV29-1; D ambiguous. CDR1 SQVTM and CDR2 ANQGSEA come from the germline V gene. Trimming took 4 bases from V and 0 from J, leaving 12 bases between them. This CDR3 spans 14 amino acids. The CDR3 sequence: CSVGPRESNYGYTF. The DNA of the CDR3 is TGCAGCGTTGGTCCCCGTGAGTCTAACTATGGCTACACCTTC. Supplemented by reference TRBV29-1 and TRBJ1-2, the full variable domain reads SAVISQKPSRDICQRGTSLTIQCQVDSQVTMMFWYRQQPGQSLTLIATANQGSEATYESGFVIDKFPISRPNLTFSTLTVSNMSPEDSSIYLCSVGPRESNYGYTFGSGTRLTVV.

This rearrangement joins TRBV6-2 or TRBV6-3 to TRBJ2-7; 7 bases map to TRBD2. CDR3 length equals 13 residues. CDR1 and CDR2 from the germline V gene are MNHEY and SVGEGT. Trimming removed 5 bases from V and 1 base from J; junction bases left unmatched: 2. The CDR3 is CASSRAGSYEQYF. In DNA, the CDR3 is TGTGCCAGCAGTCGAGCGGGGTCCTACGAGCAGTACTTC.

The chain joins TRBV2 to TRBJ1-1, with D possibly TRBD1 on 5 matching bases. The CDR3 contains 12 residues. Germline loops: CDR1 SNHLY, CDR2 FYNNEI. The ends were cut back, 6 bases at V and 6 bases at J, with 11 bases in the middle. Here the CDR3 DNA reads TGTGCCAGCAGGGCAGGGATTGCTGAAGCTTTCTTT. Protein sequence: CASRAGIAEAFF. Combining the CDR3 with reference TRBV2 and TRBJ1-1 gives the whole variable domain EPEVTQTPSHQVTQMGQEVILRCVPISNHLYFYWYRQILGQKVEFLVSFYNNEISEKSEIFDDQFSVERPDGSNFTLKIRSTKLEDSAMYFCASRAGIAEAFFGQGTRLTVV.

This rearrangement joins TRBV11-1 to TRBJ1-2; D gene uncertain. V was trimmed by 11 bases and J by 2 bases, leaving 24 bases between them. Looked up from germline, CDR1 is SGHAT and CDR2 is FQDESV (reference sequence). The CDR3 contains 16 residues. The CDR3 loop reads CAATGLESAKNYGYTF. In DNA form, the CDR3 reads TGTGCCGCAACGGGGTTGGAGAGTGCTAAGAACTATGGCTACACCTTC.

The chain joins TRBV28 to TRBJ2-3; 7 bases are shared with TRBD1. The germline CDR1 and CDR2 sequences are MDHEN and SYDVKM. V was clipped by 6 bases and J by 10 bases; unmatched bases: 7. The CDR3 extends over 12 amino acids. CDR3 DNA: TGTGCCAGCAGGACAGGGCTTTTGTCGCAGTATTTT. Translating it yields CASRTGLLSQYF.

The chain uses TRBV3-1 (or the pseudogene TRBV3-2) and TRBJ2-7, with 9 bases aligning to TRBD2. This CDR3 contains 18 residues. V shed 1 base and J 9 bases; nucleotides not matched to a gene: 19. Germline loops: CDR1 LGHDT, CDR2 YNNKEL (reference sequence). As DNA, the CDR3 is TGTGCCAGCAGCCAAGTGTTGAGAAGGGCTAGCGGGAACCAAGGGCAGTACTTC. It yields the protein CASSQVLRRASGNQGQYF.

V gene TRBV4-3 combines with J gene TRBJ1-4; D is perhaps TRBD1 (6 bases). The CDR3 sequence is 15 residues long. The germline gives CDR1 LGHNA, CDR2 YSLEER. Trimming removed 2 bases at V and 3 bases at J, with 10 bases between. CDR3 amino acids: CASSQTGTPNEKLFF. For the CDR3, the DNA is TGCGCCAGCAGCCAAACCGGGACACCTAATGAAAAACTGTTTTTT.

The chain uses TRBV11-3 and TRBJ2-7, with 8 positions matching TRBD1. The CDR3 length is 17 residues. V lost 1 base to trimming and J lost 3 bases; unmatched junction nucleotides: 11. The germline V gene has CDR1 SGHNT and CDR2 YENEEA. The DNA of the CDR3 is TGTGCCAGCAGCTTAGGGCTTGGACAGGGAAGGGACTACGAGCAGTACTTC. Amino acid sequence: CASSLGLGQGRDYEQYF.

This clone appeared a single time. The genes are TRBV30 and TRBJ2-5; weak D call: TRBD2 (5 bases). The CDR3 is 15 amino acids. V lost 0 bases and J lost 5, with 16 bases in between. Germline CDR1 and CDR2: GTSNPN and SVGIG (reference sequence). CDR3 loop: CAWSVPLGVFETQYF. DNA for the CDR3: TGTGCCTGGAGTGTACCCCTGGGAGTATTCGAGACCCAGTACTTC.

V and J are TRBV7-3 and TRBJ2-1; 8 nucleotides match TRBD2. V trimming: 2 bases; J trimming: 6 bases; junction bases outside the gene matches: 9. CDR1 is SGHTA and CDR2 is FQGTGA in the germline V gene. This CDR3 has 16 residues. CDR3: CASSLAAGVSGNEQFF. CDR3 DNA: TGTGCCAGCAGCTTAGCAGCGGGAGTGTCGGGCAATGAGCAGTTCTTC.

The chain carries TRBV11-3 and TRBJ2-7, with D unresolved. CDR1 and CDR2 from the germline V gene are SGHNT and YENEEA. Trimming took off 2 bases at V and 1 base at J, with 9 bases between the two ends. The CDR3 is made up of 14 amino acids. The CDR3 reads CASSLNEASYEQYF. CDR3 in DNA: TGTGCCAGCAGCTTAAACGAGGCGTCCTACGAGCAGTACTTC.

The chain links TRBV25-1 to TRBJ2-5, with D possibly being TRBD2 (6 bases). Trimming removed 5 bases at V and 2 bases at J, with 9 bases between. The CDR3 is 13 amino acids. Germline loops: CDR1 MGHDK, CDR2 SYGVNS. Here the CDR3 DNA reads TGTGCCAGCAGTTGGCGGGAACAAGAGACCCAGTACTTC. This codes for CASSWREQETQYF.

The chain uses TRBV6-5 and TRBJ1-2; D gene ambiguous. Trimming left V 0 bases short and J 2 bases short, with 10 bases between. The CDR3 covers 15 residues. The germline V gene has CDR1 MNHEY and CDR2 SVGAGI. CDR3 loop: CASSYSPGINYGYTF. The DNA for the CDR3 is TGTGCCAGCAGTTACTCACCGGGAATAAACTATGGCTACACCTTC.

The gene calls are TRBV11-2 and TRBJ2-1; D is uncertain. In germline, CDR1 is SGHAT, CDR2 FQNNGV. This CDR3 is 15 amino acids long. V gave up 4 bases and J gave up 5 bases, with 15 bases separating them. CDR3 loop: CASSSSSNKNNEQFF. CDR3 DNA: TGTGCCAGCAGCTCCTCGTCCAACAAGAACAATGAGCAGTTCTTC.

The chain couples TRBV15 to TRBJ2-5; a weak D match, TRBD2 (6 bases). This CDR3 comprises 15 residues. From germline, CDR1 is LNHNV and CDR2 YYDKDF (reference sequence). The V end lost 8 bases, the J end lost 9 bases, and 25 bases lay between the germline ends. CDR3 in DNA: TGTGCCACCCTAAACTCACCACCCAGGGACTCGCCCCAGTACTTC. Amino acids: CATLNSPPRDSPQYF.

This clone was recorded a few times. V gene TRBV5-1 combines with J gene TRBJ1-2; TRBD1 matches at 8 bases. The CDR3 is 15 residues long. The germline V gene has CDR1 SGHRS and CDR2 YFSETQ. The J segment lost 0 bases and the V segment lost 5 bases, leaving 6 bases of the junction unmatched. The DNA for the CDR3 is TGCGCCAGCAGTGGACAGGGACTATCTAACTATGGCTACACCTTC. Amino acid sequence: CASSGQGLSNYGYTF.

The chain joins TRBV29-1 to TRBJ2-3, with D perhaps matching TRBD2 (5 bases). The germline gives CDR1 SQVTM, CDR2 ANQGSEA. V lost 5 bases and J 6 bases, leaving 15 bases between the germline ends. The CDR3 consists of 13 residues. CDR3 coding DNA: TGCAGCGTTAGAGGGCCCGAATTGGATACGCAGTATTTT. As protein: CSVRGPELDTQYF.

The gene calls are TRBV24-1 and TRBJ2-1, with TRBD1 matching over 10 bases. V shed 4 bases and J 15 bases; nucleotides not matched to a gene: 5. CDR3 size: 12 residues. The germline gives CDR1 KGHDR, CDR2 SFDVKD. CDR3 loop: CATSDMGQGTFF. CDR3 bases: TGTGCCACCAGTGACATGGGACAGGGGACGTTCTTC.

J is TRBJ2-4 and V is TRBV25-1; 8 bases fit TRBD2. Germline CDR1 is MGHDK and CDR2 is SYGVNS. This CDR3 has 14 residues. V shed 5 bases, J shed 3 bases, and the junction held 3 bases outside the gene matches. The chain's CDR3 is CASSTGTSKNIQYF. In nucleotides, the CDR3 is TGTGCCAGCAGTACCGGGACTAGCAAAAACATTCAGTACTTC.

The chain carries TRBV6-5 and TRBJ1-2; D unclear. V was trimmed by 6 bases and J by 4 bases, leaving 9 bases between them. CDR1 MNHEY and CDR2 SVGAGI come from the germline V gene. The CDR3 extends over 12 amino acids. The CDR3 loop is CASRGAGYGYTF. DNA of the CDR3: TGTGCCAGCAGGGGCGCAGGCTATGGCTACACCTTC.

This clone was counted once. The CDR3 coding sequence is TGTGCCAGCAGAACGACAGGGGGCTCTGGCTACACCTTC. It translates to CASRTTGGSGYTF. The gene calls are TRBV5-8 and TRBJ1-2; 10 nucleotides align to TRBD1. The CDR3 length is 13 residues. V dropped 5 bases and J dropped 7; count of bases not matched to a gene: 5. Germline CDR1 and CDR2: SGHTS and YDEGEE.

This clone was seen a few times. The J gene is TRBJ2-7, the V gene TRBV11-2; D not resolved. From germline, CDR1 is SGHAT and CDR2 FQNNGV. The CDR3 is 13 residues long. Deletions cut 3 bases from V and 3 bases from J, with 9 bases between. The chain's CDR3 is CASSLSRNYEQYF. The DNA for the CDR3 is TGTGCCAGCAGCTTGAGCAGGAACTACGAGCAGTACTTC.